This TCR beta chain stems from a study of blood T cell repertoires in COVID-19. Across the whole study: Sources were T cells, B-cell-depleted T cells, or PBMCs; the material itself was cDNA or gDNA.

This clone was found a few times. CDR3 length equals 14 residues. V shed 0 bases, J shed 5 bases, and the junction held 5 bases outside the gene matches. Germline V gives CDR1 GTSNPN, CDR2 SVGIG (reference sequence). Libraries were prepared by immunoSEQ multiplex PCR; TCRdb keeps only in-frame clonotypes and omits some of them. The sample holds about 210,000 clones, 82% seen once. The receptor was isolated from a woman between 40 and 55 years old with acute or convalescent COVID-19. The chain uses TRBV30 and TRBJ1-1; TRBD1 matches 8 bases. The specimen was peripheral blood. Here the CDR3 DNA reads TGTGCCTGGAGTGTTATTCAGGGGGCAACTGAAGCTTTCTTT. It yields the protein CAWSVIQGATEAFF. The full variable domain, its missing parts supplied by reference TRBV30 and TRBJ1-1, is SQTIHQWPATLVQPVGSPLSLECTVEGTSNPNLYWYRQAAGRGLQLLFYSVGIGQISSEVPQNLSASRPQDRQFILSSKKLLLSDSGFYLCAWSVIQGATEAFFGQGTRLTVV.